This T cell receptor (beta chain) emerged from a study of post-analysis software for immune sequencing data. On this clonotype itself: What it recognizes is unknown.

Findings and limits, study-wide: Controls had lower frequencies than patients of five or six TRBV segments, which included TRBV5-6, TRBV5-1 and TRBV20-1. Same-batch samples co-clustered strongly by F measure.

The CDR3 totals 11 residues. From germline, CDR1 is MNHEY and CDR2 SVGAGI. Trimming removed 0 bases at V and 6 bases at J, with 3 bases between. Researchers reported that TCR beta cDNA libraries carried unique molecular identifiers. When 1 to 10 million T cells were used, they gave roughly 490,000 cDNA molecules. TCRdb passed the PCR reads through MiXCR, listing each CDR3 protein once. The sample holds hundreds of thousands of distinct CDR3 sequences, around 40% seen once. This clonotype was obtained from a girl between 10 and 17 years old with multiple sclerosis. Sequencing was carried out using blood. The chain uses TRBV6-5 and TRBJ2-7; D ambiguous. DNA of the CDR3: TGTGCCAGCAGTTACTCGAGCGAGCAGTACTTC. Its protein product is CASSYSSEQYF.